Included here is one T cell receptor beta chain sequence, with context. Its antigen is still unknown. CDR3 length: 15 amino acids. Germline values: CDR1 SGHNT, CDR2 YYREEE (reference sequence). Trimming took off 2 bases at V and 6 bases at J, with 17 bases between the two ends. TCRdb keeps only in-frame clones here, not all; method: immunoSEQ multiplex PCR. The data show 30,000 to 35,000 clones, just under 75% seen once. These data originate in a study of vaccination effects on CD4 cells after COVID-19. Isolating CD4+ T cells followed ten to eleven days of culture. Everyone in the study got two shots of either the BNT162b2 or mRNA-1273 vaccine.

Sequencing used CD4+ T cells from PBMCs cultured without peptide, obtained after COVID-19 vaccination. J is TRBJ1-2 and V is TRBV5-4; D is possibly TRBD1 (6 bases). This receptor was obtained from a human donor who received a COVID-19 vaccine. The CDR3 coding sequence is TGTGCCAGCAGCTTTTTGATCCCAGGGGTTGATGGCTACACCTTC. The encoded protein is CASSFLIPGVDGYTF.